Listed here are 9 T cell receptor beta chains from one sample, sequenced in a study of cytomegalovirus exposure and HLA in healthy donors. Primers included in the PCR were 60 Vbeta and 13 Jbeta primers. Profiled with immunoSEQ multiplex PCR; TCRdb holds only in-frame clones, not every one. The sample lists roughly 190,000 clones; 60% to 85% were seen once. Input material: PBMCs. Every receptor here comes from a woman aged 40 to 50 in good health and CMV-seronegative.

V gene TRBV5-1 combines with J gene TRBJ2-2, with 10 bases fitting TRBD2. The J segment lost 3 bases and the V segment lost 1 base, leaving 0 bases of the junction unmatched. The germline CDR1 and CDR2 sequences are SGHRS and YFSETQ. The CDR3 consists of 15 residues. The CDR3 region has the DNA TGCGCCAGCAGCTTGACTAGCGGGGACACCGGGGAGCTGTTTTTT. Protein sequence: CASSLTSGDTGELFF.

The rearrangement links TRBV30 to TRBJ1-3; 7 bases map to TRBD1. The CDR3 covers 15 residues. The germline V gene encodes CDR1 GTSNPN and CDR2 SVGIG (reference sequence). The junction had 5 bases not matched to a gene; V was cut back by 3 bases and J by 0 bases. The CDR3 loop reads CAWSGDSSSGNTIYF. The CDR3 nucleotides read TGTGCCTGGAGCGGGGACAGCTCCTCTGGAAACACCATATATTTT.

V is TRBV4-3 and J is TRBJ2-4, with 8 bases lining up with TRBD2. The CDR3 has 15 amino acids. The trim removed 4 bases at V and 7 bases at J, leaving 9 bases unmatched. Per the germline V gene, CDR1 is LGHNA and CDR2 is YSLEER. The DNA of the CDR3 is TGCGCCAGCAGCCTGACCGGGCTAGCGGGCAACATTCAGTACTTC. It yields the protein CASSLTGLAGNIQYF.

The rearrangement uses TRBV21-1 and TRBJ1-5; the table's D call, TRBD1, has no DNA check behind it. TRBV21-1 is a recognized pseudogene. The CDR3 has 14 residues. The chain's CDR3 is CASSKTLSQGPQHF. In DNA form, the CDR3 reads TGTGCCAGCAGCAAAACCCTTAGCCAGGGGCCCCAGCATTTT.

This clone was observed a single time. The chain carries TRBV19 and TRBJ2-3; 13 positions agree with TRBD2. The ends lost 4 bases at V and 1 base at J; junction bases unmatched: 11. The germline gives CDR1 LNHDA, CDR2 SQIVND (reference sequence). The CDR3 sequence is 19 residues long. The CDR3: CASSRLAGGAQLGTDTQYF. The CDR3 region has the DNA TGTGCCAGTAGTAGACTAGCGGGAGGCGCTCAGTTGGGCACAGATACGCAGTATTTT. Looking up the rest from reference TRBV19 and TRBJ2-3 gives the full variable domain: DGGITQSPKYLFRKEGQNVTLSCEQNLNHDAMYWYRQDPGQGLRLIYYSQIVNDFQKGDIAEGYSVSREKKESFPLTVTSAQKNPTAFYLCASSRLAGGAQLGTDTQYFGPGTRLTVL.

This clone was detected only a few times. J is TRBJ2-3 and V is TRBV7-8; TRBD1 might be the D (5 bases). This CDR3 has 16 amino acids. The V and J ends lost 6 bases and 1 base respectively, with 17 bases between them. Germline CDR1 is SGHVS and CDR2 is FQNEAQ. CDR3 in DNA: TGTGCCAGCAGGTTCTCTGGGGAAGGGGGCACAGATACGCAGTATTTT. Its protein product is CASRFSGEGGTDTQYF.

The J gene is TRBJ1-2, the V gene TRBV15; unclear D gene. The CDR3 extends over 15 amino acids. The ends were cut back, 5 bases at V and 6 bases at J, with 19 bases in the middle. CDR1 and CDR2 from the germline V gene are LNHNV and YYDKDF (reference sequence). CDR3 loop: CATSRSSHVLDGYTF. The CDR3 coding sequence is TGTGCCACCAGCCGAAGCTCCCACGTCTTGGATGGCTACACCTTC.

The rearrangement uses TRBV5-1 and TRBJ1-4, with 7 bases aligning to TRBD1. The CDR3 consists of 15 residues. CDR1 SGHRS and CDR2 YFSETQ come from the germline V gene. The V and J ends lost 1 base and 4 bases, in that order; junction bases with no gene match: 4. CDR3 DNA sequence: TGCGCCAGCAGCTTGATGGGACAGTATAATGAAAAACTGTTTTTT. Protein: CASSLMGQYNEKLFF.

The genes are TRBV7-8 and TRBJ2-5; no clear D gene. In germline, CDR1 is SGHVS, CDR2 FQNEAQ. The V end lost 5 bases, the J end lost 2 bases, and 15 bases lay between the germline ends. The CDR3 runs to 15 residues. The CDR3 protein is CASSLLLGAQETQYF. CDR3 in DNA: TGTGCCAGCAGCCTCCTATTAGGAGCTCAAGAGACCCAGTACTTC.